This TCR beta chain was sequenced during a study of T cells in Graves' hyperthyroidism and ophthalmopathy. Those with hyperthyroidism were 18 to 65 years old, newly diagnosed, and ill for under 2 months. Researchers took RNA transcripts and amplified the TCR beta CDR3 regions from them. Researchers ran a first-round RT-PCR on the TCR CDR3 using the HTBI primer set. TCRdb processed the multiplex PCR reads anew with MiXCR; each CDR3 protein has one entry. The sample lists more than 75,000 distinct CDR3 sequences; about 51% were seen once. Broader study findings: Clonotypes that were expanded in thyroid above 0.001 mostly appeared in blood too. Ophthalmopathy cases were set apart from stable hyperthyroidism by a 13 V-J model.

This clonotype occurred many times. As yet, its antigen is unknown. Germline V gene sequence: CDR1 DFQATT, CDR2 SNEGSKA (reference sequence). Trimming cost V 2 bases and J 3 bases; bases outside gene matches: 7. The CDR3 covers 16 residues. V gene TRBV20-1 combines with J gene TRBJ2-2, with 9 bases matching TRBD2. Sequenced input: blood. This TCR derives from a woman in her forties with Graves' hyperthyroidism. The CDR3 here is CSARPPGLAYTGELFF. The CDR3 bases are TGCAGTGCTAGACCCCCCGGACTAGCGTACACCGGGGAGCTGTTTTTT.